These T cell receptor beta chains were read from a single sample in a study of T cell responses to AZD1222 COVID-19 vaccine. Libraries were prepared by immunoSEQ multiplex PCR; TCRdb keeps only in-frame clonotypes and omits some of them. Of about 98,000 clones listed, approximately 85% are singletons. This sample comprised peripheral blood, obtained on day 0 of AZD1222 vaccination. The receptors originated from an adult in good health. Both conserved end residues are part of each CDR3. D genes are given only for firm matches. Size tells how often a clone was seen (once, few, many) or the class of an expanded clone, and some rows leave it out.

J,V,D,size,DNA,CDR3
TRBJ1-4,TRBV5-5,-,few,TGTGCCAGCAGCTTGGACAGGGCAACTAATGAAAAACTGTTTTTT,CASSLDRATNEKLFF
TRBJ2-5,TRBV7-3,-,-,TGTGCCAGCAGCTTAACGGGGCCGCAAGAGACCCAGTACTTC,CASSLTGPQETQYF
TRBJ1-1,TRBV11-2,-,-,TGTGCCAGCAGCCCCCGTTTGGGGGATGGTGAAGCTTTCTTT,CASSPRLGDGEAFF
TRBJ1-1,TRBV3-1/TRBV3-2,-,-,TGTGCCAGCAGCCAAAGCTATGGGGAGAACACTGAAGCTTTCTTT,CASSQSYGENTEAFF
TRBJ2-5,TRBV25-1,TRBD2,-,TGTGCCAGCAGTGAATATCGGGCTAGCGGGAGGTCTGAGACCCAGTACTTC,CASSEYRASGRSETQYF
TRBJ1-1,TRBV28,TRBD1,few,TGTGCCAGCAGTTTACCGCGGACAGGAGTTGAAGCTTTCTTT,CASSLPRTGVEAFF
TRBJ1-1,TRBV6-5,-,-,TGTGCCAGCATGGCGGCAACTGAAGCTTTCTTT,CASMAATEAFF
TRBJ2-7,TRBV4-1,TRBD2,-,TGCGCCAGCAGCCAAGGATTAGCGGGAGGGAAGCCCTACGAGCAGTACTTC,CASSQGLAGGKPYEQYF
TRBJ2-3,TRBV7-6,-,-,TGTGCCAGCAGCCGTTGGGGCTTCAGCACAGATACGCAGTATTTT,CASSRWGFSTDTQYF
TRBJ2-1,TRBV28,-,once,TGTGCCAGCAGTGCTTACAGCTCCTACAATGAGCAGTTCTTC,CASSAYSSYNEQFF
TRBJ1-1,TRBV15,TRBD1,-,TGTGCCACCAGCCGGACAGGGCTTACTGAAGCTTTCTTT,CATSRTGLTEAFF
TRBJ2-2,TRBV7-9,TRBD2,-,TGTGCCAGCAGCTTAGTTGGCGGGAGTTTTAACACCGGGGAGCTGTTTTTT,CASSLVGGSFNTGELFF